What follows describes a single T cell receptor beta chain. The sequence runs out 3 residues before the end of the CDR3; the remainder is reconstructed from the germline J gene. This CDR3 spans 16 amino acids. Per the germline V gene, CDR1 is SGHRS and CDR2 is YFSETQ. Trimming removed 4 bases from V and 3 bases from J, with 19 bases in between. The protocol was immunoSEQ multiplex PCR, while the TCRdb copy is restricted to in-frame clones and leaves out a portion. The sample data list fewer than 40,000 clones. This sample is drawn from a study of T cells in women clearing cervical HPV infection. This chain uses TRBV5-1 with TRBJ1-1; weak D call: TRBD1 (5 bases). The receptor comes from a woman aged 18-70 years with a cervical HPV16 infection that either progressed to CIN3+ or cleared (not recorded which). Sequenced material: blood buffy coat. The CDR3 protein is CASSRDGGSYDTEAFF. CDR3 bases read: TGCGCCAGCAGCCGGGACGGGGGGAGTTACGACACTGAA.